Listed here is a single TCR beta chain. Antigen: not known. The sample comes from a study of cytotoxic CD8 clonotypes in ibrutinib-treated CLL. Study results and limitations: In comparison with age-matched healthy donors, baseline clonality was higher and tracked circulating CD8+ T-cell counts.

The CDR3 runs to 17 residues. The V end lost 6 bases, the J end lost 4 bases, and 24 bases lay between the germline ends. The germline V gene encodes CDR1 KGHSH and CDR2 LQKENI. Assay used: immunoSEQ multiplex PCR; TCRdb lists only in-frame clones, some missing. There are fewer than 45,000 clones in the sample; 70% occur only once, and about a tenth lies in the top ten. The V and J genes are TRBV18 and TRBJ1-1; maybe TRBD1 (6 bases). Sequencing was performed on PBMCs, taken at disease progression, from a patient treated with ibrutinib. This TCR derives from a human donor with chronic lymphocytic leukemia. The CDR3 nucleotides read TGTGCCAGCTCCGCTTATCGTGGAGGGGGGGGTGGCACTGAAGCTTTCTTT. Protein: CASSAYRGGGGGTEAFF.